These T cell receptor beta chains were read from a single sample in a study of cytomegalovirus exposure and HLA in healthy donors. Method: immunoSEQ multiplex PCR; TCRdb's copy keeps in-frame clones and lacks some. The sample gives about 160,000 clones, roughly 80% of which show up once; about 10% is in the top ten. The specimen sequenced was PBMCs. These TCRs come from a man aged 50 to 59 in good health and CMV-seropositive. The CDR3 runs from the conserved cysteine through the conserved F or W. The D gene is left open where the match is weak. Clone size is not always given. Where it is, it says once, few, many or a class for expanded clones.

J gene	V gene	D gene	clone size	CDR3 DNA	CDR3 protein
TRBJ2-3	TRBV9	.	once	TGTGCCAGCAGCTCCAGGAGGCCGGATACGCAGTATTTT	CASSSRRPDTQYF
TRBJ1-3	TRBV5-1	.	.	TGCGCCAGCAGCTTGCAGGGGACTGGAAACACCATATATTTT	CASSLQGTGNTIYF
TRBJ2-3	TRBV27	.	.	TGTGCCAGCAACCCCTTTAGAGCCCCAGATACGCAGTATTTT	CASNPFRAPDTQYF
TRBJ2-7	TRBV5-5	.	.	TGTGCCAGCAGGGAGGGGGGGGGTCCCGGAACCTACGAGCAGTACTTC	CASREGGGPGTYEQYF
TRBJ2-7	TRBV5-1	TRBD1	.	TGCGCCAGCAGCTTAGGGGACAGGGGCGACTACGAGCAGTACTTC	CASSLGDRGDYEQYF
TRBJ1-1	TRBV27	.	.	TGTGCCAGCAGTTTATCTCAAGGGAGAGGCACTGAAGCTTTCTTT	CASSLSQGRGTEAFF
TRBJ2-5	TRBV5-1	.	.	TGCGCCAGCAGCTTGATAGGGACTTCAGGAGAGACCCAGTACTTC	CASSLIGTSGETQYF
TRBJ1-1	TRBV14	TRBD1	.	TGTGCCAGCAGCCACGACCAGACAGGGACCGAAGAAGCTTTCTTT	CASSHDQTGTEEAFF
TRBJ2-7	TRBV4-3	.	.	TGCGCCAGCAGCTCTGGGACTTTCTCCTACGAGCAGTACTTC	CASSSGTFSYEQYF
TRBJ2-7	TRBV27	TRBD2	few	TGTGCCAGTAGAGCGGGAGGGAGGCACGAGCAGTACTTC	CASRAGGRHEQYF
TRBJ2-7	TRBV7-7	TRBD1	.	TGTGCTAGCAACCCGACAGGGGGGTACGAGCAGTACTTC	CASNPTGGYEQYF
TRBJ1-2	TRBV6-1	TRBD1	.	TGTGCCAGCACTTCCGGGACAGGGGACTATGGCTACACCTTC	CASTSGTGDYGYTF
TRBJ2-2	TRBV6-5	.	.	TGTGCCAGCAGTTACTCATCGAGGGGAGGCACCGGGGAGCTGTTTTTT	CASSYSSRGGTGELFF
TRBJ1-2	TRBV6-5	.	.	TGTGCCAGCAGCCTACTTCGGGGATTTAACTATGGCTACACCTTC	CASSLLRGFNYGYTF
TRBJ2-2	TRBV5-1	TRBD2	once	TGCGCCAGCAGCACTGCGGGGGGGAACACCGGGGAGCTGTTTTTT	CASSTAGGNTGELFF
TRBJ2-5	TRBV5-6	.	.	TGTGCCAGCAGGCCAAGGGGTAACAAAGAGACCCAGTACTTC	CASRPRGNKETQYF
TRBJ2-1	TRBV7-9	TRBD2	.	TGTGCCAGCAGCTACCGGACTAGCTTGGATGAGCAGTTCTTC	CASSYRTSLDEQFF
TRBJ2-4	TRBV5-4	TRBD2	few	TGTGCCAGCAGCCTGGACGGGGGGGCCAAAAACATTCAGTACTTC	CASSLDGGAKNIQYF
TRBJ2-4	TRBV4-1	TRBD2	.	TGCGCCAGCAGCGAGCGGGAGGGCCAGTCTGTAGCCAAAAACATTCAGTACTTC	CASSEREGQSVAKNIQYF
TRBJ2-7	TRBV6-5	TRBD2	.	TGTGCCAGCAGTCCCAGGGCGGGAGTGGTTGAGCAGTACTTC	CASSPRAGVVEQYF
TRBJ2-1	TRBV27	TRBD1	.	TGTGCCAGCAGCACAGGGGGGATGAATGAGCAGTTCTTC	CASSTGGMNEQFF
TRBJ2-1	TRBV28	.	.	TGTGCCAGCAGTTATGGGGGGGCTAATGAGCAGTTCTTC	CASSYGGANEQFF
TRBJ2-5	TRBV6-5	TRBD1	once	TGTGCCAGCAGCTACGAGGTCAGGGGGACCACCCAGTACTTC	CASSYEVRGTTQYF
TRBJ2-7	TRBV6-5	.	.	TGTGCCAGCACTAACAGGATTTCCTACGAGCAGTACTTC	CASTNRISYEQYF
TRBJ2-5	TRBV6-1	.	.	TGTGCCAGCAGCCAGGGAAACCAAGAGACCCAGTACTTC	CASSQGNQETQYF
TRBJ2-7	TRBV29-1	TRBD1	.	TGCAGCGTTAATAGTGACAGGGCAGCCGAGCAGTACTTC	CSVNSDRAAEQYF
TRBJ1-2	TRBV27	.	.	TGTGCCAGCAGGACAACAGGTCCCTATGGCTACACCTTC	CASRTTGPYGYTF
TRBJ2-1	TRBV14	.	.	TGTGCCAGCAGCTCAAGCGAAGGGACTCGTGAGTTCTTC	CASSSSEGTREFF
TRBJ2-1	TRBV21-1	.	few	TGTGCCAGCAGTCCCCCGACTCAGAGCTCCTACAATGAGCAGTTCTTC	CASSPPTQSSYNEQFF
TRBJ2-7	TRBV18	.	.	TGTGCCAGCCCACCTCACCGGGACACCGAGTACGAGCAGTACTTC	CASPPHRDTEYEQYF
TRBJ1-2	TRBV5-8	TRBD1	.	TGCGCCAGCAGCCAGGGGACAGGGCCCGCAAATAACTATGGCTACACCTTC	CASSQGTGPANNYGYTF
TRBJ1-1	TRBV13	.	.	TGTGCCAGCCTCTCGGGGGAATGGACTGAAGCTTTCTTT	CASLSGEWTEAFF